The rows below give T cell receptor beta chains drawn from one sample of a study of blood T cell repertoires in COVID-19. Using immunoSEQ multiplex PCR, the repertoire was profiled, and TCRdb retains in-frame clones only, with some absent. The sample holds over 120,000 clones, about 80% seen once. Sequenced input: peripheral blood. The receptor source for this set is an older woman with acute or convalescent COVID-19. Each CDR3 is given with its conserved first and last residue. D genes are given only for firm matches. The size field is filled for only some rows; it gives once, few, many or a size class.

j_call: TRBJ1-4; cdr3_length: 15; clone_size: .; d_call: TRBD1; v_call: TRBV6-5; cdr3_nt: TGTGCCAGCAGTTCAGGGACAGGGAGGTTTGAAAAACTGTTTTTT; cdr3_aa: CASSSGTGRFEKLFF
j_call: TRBJ2-2; cdr3_length: 17; clone_size: few; d_call: .; v_call: TRBV18; cdr3_nt: TGTGCCAGCTCACTTAGAGCCGGGACTTCGAACACCGGGGAGCTGTTTTTT; cdr3_aa: CASSLRAGTSNTGELFF
j_call: TRBJ2-5; cdr3_length: 15; clone_size: .; d_call: .; v_call: TRBV7-2; cdr3_nt: TGTGCCAGCAGCTTAGCCCCTAGATGGGAAGAGACCCAGTACTTC; cdr3_aa: CASSLAPRWEETQYF
j_call: TRBJ2-1; cdr3_length: 11; clone_size: once; d_call: .; v_call: TRBV6-5; cdr3_nt: TGTGCCAGCAGAAGCCGCTCCGAGCAGTTCTTC; cdr3_aa: CASRSRSEQFF
j_call: TRBJ2-7; cdr3_length: 14; clone_size: .; d_call: TRBD1; v_call: TRBV30; cdr3_nt: TGTGCCTGGAGTGTATTTACAGGGGTGCTCGAGCAGTACTTC; cdr3_aa: CAWSVFTGVLEQYF
j_call: TRBJ1-6; cdr3_length: 14; clone_size: .; d_call: .; v_call: TRBV30; cdr3_nt: TGTGCCTGGAGTGCACAGATATATAATTCACCCCTCCACTTT; cdr3_aa: CAWSAQIYNSPLHF
j_call: TRBJ2-1; cdr3_length: 13; clone_size: .; d_call: TRBD1; v_call: TRBV4-1; cdr3_nt: TGCGCCAGCAGAAAGACAGGGTCAAATGAGCAGTTCTTC; cdr3_aa: CASRKTGSNEQFF
j_call: TRBJ2-7; cdr3_length: 15; clone_size: .; d_call: TRBD1; v_call: TRBV4-3; cdr3_nt: TGCGCCAGCAGCCAAGACAGGGGGCCCTCCTACGAGCAGTACTTC; cdr3_aa: CASSQDRGPSYEQYF
j_call: TRBJ1-6; cdr3_length: 12; clone_size: .; d_call: .; v_call: TRBV28; cdr3_nt: TGTGCCAGCAGACTCCCATCTTCACCCCTCCACTTT; cdr3_aa: CASRLPSSPLHF
j_call: TRBJ2-2; cdr3_length: 16; clone_size: .; d_call: .; v_call: TRBV9; cdr3_nt: TGTGCCAGCAGCGTAGTTGGGGAGGTGGTCACCGGGGAGCTGTTTTTT; cdr3_aa: CASSVVGEVVTGELFF
j_call: TRBJ2-1; cdr3_length: 16; clone_size: .; d_call: TRBD2; v_call: TRBV10-1; cdr3_nt: TGCGCCGGCCGCGGGGGATCGGAAAGGAAAAACAATGAGCAGTTCTTC; cdr3_aa: CAGRGGSERKNNEQFF
j_call: TRBJ2-5; cdr3_length: 12; clone_size: .; d_call: .; v_call: TRBV7-2; cdr3_nt: TGTGCCAGCAGCTTAGACTCGGGGACCCAGTACTTC; cdr3_aa: CASSLDSGTQYF
j_call: TRBJ2-5; cdr3_length: 16; clone_size: .; d_call: .; v_call: TRBV14; cdr3_nt: TGTGCCAGCAGCCAAGATAGAGGGAATTGGTTGGAGACCCAGTACTTC; cdr3_aa: CASSQDRGNWLETQYF
j_call: TRBJ1-1; cdr3_length: 13; clone_size: many; d_call: .; v_call: TRBV10-2; cdr3_nt: TGCGCCAGCAGCCAGGGGAGGAACACTGAAGCTTTCTTT; cdr3_aa: CASSQGRNTEAFF
j_call: TRBJ1-4; cdr3_length: 14; clone_size: .; d_call: TRBD1; v_call: TRBV7-9; cdr3_nt: TGTGCCAGCAGCTTACAGGGGGGTAATGAAAAACTGTTTTTT; cdr3_aa: CASSLQGGNEKLFF
j_call: TRBJ1-6; cdr3_length: 17; clone_size: .; d_call: TRBD1; v_call: TRBV4-1; cdr3_nt: TGCGCCAGCAGCCAAGAGGGACAGAGTTTCTATAATTCACCCCTCCACTTT; cdr3_aa: CASSQEGQSFYNSPLHF
j_call: TRBJ1-3; cdr3_length: 14; clone_size: .; d_call: .; v_call: TRBV6-6; cdr3_nt: TGTGCCAGCAGTTCTCAGGGGAGTGGAAACACCATATATTTT; cdr3_aa: CASSSQGSGNTIYF
j_call: TRBJ1-1; cdr3_length: 14; clone_size: .; d_call: .; v_call: TRBV4-3; cdr3_nt: TGCGCCAGCAGCCAATCAGGGCCGAACACTGAAGCTTTCTTT; cdr3_aa: CASSQSGPNTEAFF
j_call: TRBJ2-3; cdr3_length: 14; clone_size: once; d_call: TRBD2; v_call: TRBV28; cdr3_nt: TGTGCCAGCAGTTCTAGCGGGACGATCGTTATGCAGTATTTT; cdr3_aa: CASSSSGTIVMQYF
j_call: TRBJ1-6; cdr3_length: 15; clone_size: .; d_call: .; v_call: TRBV28; cdr3_nt: TGTGCCAGCAGTTTGGGGCGCTCAAAACGGTCACCCCTCCACTTT; cdr3_aa: CASSLGRSKRSPLHF
j_call: TRBJ2-4; cdr3_length: 24; clone_size: .; d_call: TRBD2; v_call: TRBV28; cdr3_nt: TGTGCCAGCAGTTTCTTGGTCGTGGTTCGGGGTTCCGCTACTAGCGGGAGTGCCAAAAACATTCAGTACTTC; cdr3_aa: CASSFLVVVRGSATSGSAKNIQYF
j_call: TRBJ2-7; cdr3_length: 15; clone_size: .; d_call: .; v_call: TRBV6-5; cdr3_nt: TGTGCCAGCACTAATACTCGTGGAGGAAGGTACGAGCAGTACTTC; cdr3_aa: CASTNTRGGRYEQYF
j_call: TRBJ1-5; cdr3_length: 13; clone_size: .; d_call: .; v_call: TRBV12-3/TRBV12-4; cdr3_nt: TGTGCCAGCAGTCCGGGGGGGGGTCAGCCCCAGCATTTT; cdr3_aa: CASSPGGGQPQHF
j_call: TRBJ2-7; cdr3_length: 16; clone_size: few; d_call: TRBD2; v_call: TRBV27; cdr3_nt: TGTGCCAGCAGTAAGGCCTCGGGACTAGCCTCCTACGAGCAGTACTTC; cdr3_aa: CASSKASGLASYEQYF
j_call: TRBJ2-1; cdr3_length: 14; clone_size: .; d_call: .; v_call: TRBV9; cdr3_nt: TGTGCCAGCAGCGCTGGTTTGGAGAGTGGTGAGCAGTTCTTC; cdr3_aa: CASSAGLESGEQFF
j_call: TRBJ1-3; cdr3_length: 15; clone_size: .; d_call: TRBD1; v_call: TRBV29-1; cdr3_nt: TGCAGCGTCAACGGCGGGACAGGGTCTGGAAACACCATATATTTT; cdr3_aa: CSVNGGTGSGNTIYF
j_call: TRBJ1-2; cdr3_length: 13; clone_size: .; d_call: TRBD1; v_call: TRBV12-3/TRBV12-4; cdr3_nt: TGTGCCAGCAGTTCCGGGACAGGGCTTGGCTACACCTTC; cdr3_aa: CASSSGTGLGYTF
j_call: TRBJ1-2; cdr3_length: 13; clone_size: .; d_call: TRBD1; v_call: TRBV5-1; cdr3_nt: TGCGCCAGCGCCGACCAGGGGGACTATGGCTACACCTTC; cdr3_aa: CASADQGDYGYTF
j_call: TRBJ2-2; cdr3_length: 13; clone_size: .; d_call: .; v_call: TRBV11-3; cdr3_nt: TGTGCCAGCAGCCGTCTAGAACCCGGGGAGCTGTTTTTT; cdr3_aa: CASSRLEPGELFF
j_call: TRBJ1-2; cdr3_length: 12; clone_size: .; d_call: TRBD1; v_call: TRBV30; cdr3_nt: TGTGCCTGCCGGACAGGGAATTCTGGCTACACCTTC; cdr3_aa: CACRTGNSGYTF
j_call: TRBJ2-1; cdr3_length: 15; clone_size: .; d_call: .; v_call: TRBV11-2; cdr3_nt: TGTGCCAGCAGCTTAGCTACTCTCCCCTACAATGAGCAGTTCTTC; cdr3_aa: CASSLATLPYNEQFF
j_call: TRBJ2-3; cdr3_length: 12; clone_size: .; d_call: .; v_call: TRBV28; cdr3_nt: TGTGCCTCCGTAGCGGACCGAGATACGCAGTATTTT; cdr3_aa: CASVADRDTQYF
j_call: TRBJ2-3; cdr3_length: 13; clone_size: .; d_call: .; v_call: TRBV7-2; cdr3_nt: TGTGCCAGCAACCAATGGGGCGTAGATACGCAGTATTTT; cdr3_aa: CASNQWGVDTQYF
j_call: TRBJ1-2; cdr3_length: 15; clone_size: .; d_call: TRBD1; v_call: TRBV9; cdr3_nt: TGTGCCAGCAGCATGGAGACAGGGGCGAACTATGGCTACACCTTC; cdr3_aa: CASSMETGANYGYTF
j_call: TRBJ2-2; cdr3_length: 16; clone_size: .; d_call: TRBD2; v_call: TRBV13; cdr3_nt: TGTGCCAGCACCTCGCGAGGGACTAGCGCCACCGGGGAGCTGTTTTTT; cdr3_aa: CASTSRGTSATGELFF
j_call: TRBJ1-1; cdr3_length: 15; clone_size: few; d_call: .; v_call: TRBV25-1; cdr3_nt: TGTGCCAGCAGTGAATACCAGGGGACATTTACTGAAGCTTTCTTT; cdr3_aa: CASSEYQGTFTEAFF
j_call: TRBJ2-7; cdr3_length: 13; clone_size: .; d_call: .; v_call: TRBV4-3; cdr3_nt: TGCGCCAGCAGCCAACGTCTGTTCGACGAGCAGTACTTC; cdr3_aa: CASSQRLFDEQYF
j_call: TRBJ2-7; cdr3_length: 14; clone_size: few; d_call: TRBD1; v_call: TRBV28; cdr3_nt: TGTGCCAGCAGTTTCGGGACAGAAGCCTACGAGCAGTACTTC; cdr3_aa: CASSFGTEAYEQYF
j_call: TRBJ2-3; cdr3_length: 14; clone_size: .; d_call: TRBD1; v_call: TRBV3-1/TRBV3-2; cdr3_nt: TGTGCCAGCAGCCCCGGGACAGGTACAGATACGCAGTATTTT; cdr3_aa: CASSPGTGTDTQYF
j_call: TRBJ1-3; cdr3_length: 18; clone_size: once; d_call: TRBD1; v_call: TRBV19; cdr3_nt: TGTGCCAGTAGTATAACTCGGGACAGGTGGAGCTCTGGAAACACCATATATTTT; cdr3_aa: CASSITRDRWSSGNTIYF
j_call: TRBJ2-7; cdr3_length: 13; clone_size: .; d_call: TRBD2; v_call: TRBV5-1; cdr3_nt: TGCGCCAGCAGCACTAGCGGGAACTACGAGCAGTACTTC; cdr3_aa: CASSTSGNYEQYF
j_call: TRBJ1-1; cdr3_length: 13; clone_size: .; d_call: TRBD1; v_call: TRBV5-1; cdr3_nt: TGCGCCAGCAGCTTGGGACAGGGTCCCGAAGCTTTCTTT; cdr3_aa: CASSLGQGPEAFF
j_call: TRBJ2-1; cdr3_length: 13; clone_size: once; d_call: .; v_call: TRBV30; cdr3_nt: TGTGCCTGGGGACATGACTATTACAATGAGCAGTTCTTC; cdr3_aa: CAWGHDYYNEQFF
j_call: TRBJ2-6; cdr3_length: 16; clone_size: .; d_call: TRBD1; v_call: TRBV7-2; cdr3_nt: TGTGCCAGCAGCTTCGGGACAGGGGCTGGGGCCAACGTCCTGACTTTC; cdr3_aa: CASSFGTGAGANVLTF
j_call: TRBJ2-2; cdr3_length: 15; clone_size: few; d_call: .; v_call: TRBV7-2; cdr3_nt: TGTGCCAGCAGCTTAGTACAGAGGAACACCGGGGAGCTGTTTTTT; cdr3_aa: CASSLVQRNTGELFF
j_call: TRBJ2-1; cdr3_length: 16; clone_size: .; d_call: TRBD1; v_call: TRBV13; cdr3_nt: TGTGCCAGCAGCTTAGCGGGGTACAACAGGGGGCATGAGCAGTTCTTC; cdr3_aa: CASSLAGYNRGHEQFF